This T cell receptor beta chain emerged from a study of blood T cell repertoires in COVID-19 (TCRdb year 2020). Background for the entire study: The collaborator samples originated in the United States, Italy and Spain and spanned the acute and convalescent phases of COVID-19. Nearly every sample came with metadata listing a de-identified subject ID, COVID-19 status, age in years and sex. The samples were drawn from two sources: the first 160 participants of the ongoing ImmuneRACE study, and 1,000 to 1,500 subjects contributed by 6 global collaborators. Deeply sampled blood TCRbeta repertoires from subjects exposed to, actively infected with, or recovered from COVID-19 were included in the dataset. The repertoires were released in a freely available public database intended as a resource for research on the immune response to SARS-CoV-2. The prospective study material was composed of cDNA or gDNA derived from T cells, B-cell-depleted T cells, or PBMCs. HLA class I and class II types, where available, came from metadata supplied by the sample provider rather than from assay-based typing.

V is clipped by 0 bases and J by 3 bases, and the sequence between their germline boundaries is 8 bases long. The germline V gene sets CDR1 to MRHNA and CDR2 to SNTAGT. From the cysteine through the phenylalanine, the CDR3 covers 15 amino acids. The DNA shown is the 45-base CDR3, in frame from base 1. In the case of this clone: Its antigen specificity is not known. Per-nucleotide qualities are absent, and no much larger clonotype sits a single base away.

Whole blood was collected in K2EDTA tubes by collaborating institutions according to the institutions' own protocols. For TCRbeta analysis, collaborator samples were shipped as frozen whole blood, as isolated PBMCs, or as DNA extracted from either sample type. TCRbeta CDR3 regions were amplified from genomic DNA using the immunoSEQ Assay, a bias-controlled multiplex PCR. Processing in the source paper ran as follows. Nucleated cell counts per sample were estimated from amplification of reference gene primers within the assay. To quantify the absolute abundance of each unique TCRbeta CDR3 rearrangement, sequence reads were collapsed and filtered. For each sample, productive Simpson clonality was calculated as the square root of Simpson's diversity index over productive rearrangements. TCRdb holds this immuneACCESS table with in-frame rearrangements only. Some clones are missing; in checked studies, unresolved V genes explain under half, and the rest has no known cause. The V and J calls and the clone size are those of that table, but D and trimming were determined from the DNA. The sample profile shows over 150,000 clones; 86% of them were found once. The ten most abundant clones make up about 8.6% of the sample.

The investigation overall reported the following: The amount of clinical and demographic metadata varied by source and participant and was provided uncurated.

This TCR was sampled from a man aged 50-59 years with active or convalescent COVID-19. Sequenced: peripheral blood. Recombination connected TRBV6-4 to TRBJ2-2, with TRBD1 perhaps the D gene, on 5 matching bases. CDR3 region: CASSDSGRDTGELFF. The DNA reads as follows: TGTGCCAGCAGTGACTCAGGCAGGGACACCGGGGAGCTGTTTTTT.